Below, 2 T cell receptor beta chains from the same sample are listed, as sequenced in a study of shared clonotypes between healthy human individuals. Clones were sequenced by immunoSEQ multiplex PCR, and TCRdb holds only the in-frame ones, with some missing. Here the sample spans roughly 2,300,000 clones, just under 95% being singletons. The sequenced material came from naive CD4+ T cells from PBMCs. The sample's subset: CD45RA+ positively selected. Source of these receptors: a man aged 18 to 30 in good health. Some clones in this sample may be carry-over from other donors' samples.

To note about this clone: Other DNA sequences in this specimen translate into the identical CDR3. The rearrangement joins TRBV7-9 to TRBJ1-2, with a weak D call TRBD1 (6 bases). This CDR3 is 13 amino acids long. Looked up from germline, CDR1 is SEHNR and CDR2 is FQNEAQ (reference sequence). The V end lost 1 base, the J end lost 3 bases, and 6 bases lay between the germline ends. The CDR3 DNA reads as TGTGCCAGCAGCTTAGGACAGGACTATGGCTACACCTTC. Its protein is CASSLGQDYGYTF.

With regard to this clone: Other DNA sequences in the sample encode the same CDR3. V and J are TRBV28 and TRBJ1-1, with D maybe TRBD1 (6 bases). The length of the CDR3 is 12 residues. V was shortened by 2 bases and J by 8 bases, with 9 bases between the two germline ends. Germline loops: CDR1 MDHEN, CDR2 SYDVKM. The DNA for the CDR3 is TGTGCCAGCAGTTTAGTACAGGGAGAAGCTTTCTTT. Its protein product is CASSLVQGEAFF.